Here is one T cell receptor beta chain with its context. This clonotype was found many times. The antigen it recognizes is unknown. Nothing much larger sits one base from this clone, and base qualities are not available. This record comes from a study of T cells in Graves' hyperthyroidism and ophthalmopathy (dated by TCRdb to between 2019 and 2020). The study in broad terms: Peripheral blood was sampled at the time of initial diagnosis, prior to any treatment. A discovery cohort of roughly 100 patients, about 43 with Graves' ophthalmopathy and 57 with stable Graves' hyperthyroidism, was used to find distinguishing TCR V-J signatures. Prospective prediction of ophthalmopathy was tested in an independent validation cohort of fewer than 20 hyperthyroidism patients and 17 patients who later progressed to ophthalmopathy. The approximately 90 discovery patients were randomly split 7:3 into training and test sets. In roughly six Graves' hyperthyroidism patients, the study also compared T-cell repertoires from thyroid tissue with T-cell repertoires from blood. After blood sampling, hyperthyroidism patients were treated with methimazole at a starting dose of 30 mg daily, and ophthalmopathy patients were treated with high-dose intravenous methylprednisolone. TCR Vbeta CDR3 sequencing of 120 to 150 peripheral blood samples (43 ophthalmopathy, approximately 80 hyperthyroidism and around 17 progressor patients) is reported in the paper.

The TCR beta CDR3 regions were amplified from RNA transcripts. The first round of RT-PCR for the TCR CDR3 was performed with the HTBI primer set and the Qiagen OneStep RT-PCR kit. Libraries were constructed in a second round of multiplex PCR, after which size selection and purification were carried out. The libraries were sequenced on an Illumina HiSeq2000 using paired-end 100 bp reads. Concerning the study's data processing: SOAPnuke was used to process the raw data, with reads discarded if the reads contained adapters or uncalled bases, had a mean Phred below 15, or lacked an exact constant-primer or identifier match. COPE v1.2.5 was used to merge the high-quality paired reads, and each unique nucleotide sequence was defined as a clonotype. MiTCR v1.1 was used to align the clonotypes against IMGT TRBV, TRBD and TRBJ reference segments. Only V-J combinations with frequency above 0.0001, covering 99.2% of repertoires, were analysed. A TCS score was defined as the ratio between F50 (clonal expansion) and ExV (chaos), using BLOSUM62-based TCRdist between CDR3 peptides within each V-J. Welch's t-statistics and random forest reduced around 520 V-J features to fewer than 15, which were used in a naive Bayes classifier (R e1071). The public reads were reanalyzed by TCRdb: fastp trimming at Q25, MiXCR alignment, in-frame beta chains only. Every distinct CDR3 protein forms one entry, paired with its most common genes and DNA. The authors' filters were not applied to this entry. The sample data list roughly 660,000 distinct CDR3 sequences, and around 15% of these were observed just once. Roughly a sixth of the sample rests with the top ten.

Via the germline V gene, CDR1 is SGHTA and CDR2 FQGTGA. Its CDR3 holds 15 amino acids, cysteine through phenylalanine. CDR3 DNA only is kept here, 45 bases in frame from base 1. V is reduced by 0 bases and J by 6 bases, leaving a spacing of 12 bases between them. A patient counted as having stable Graves' hyperthyroidism if no progression to ophthalmopathy occurred over 18 months of follow-up. Hyperthyroidism patients were aged 18 to 65 years and newly diagnosed, with disease duration of less than 2 months. Exclusion was applied to patients with uncontrolled infections, other autoimmune diseases, pregnancy or lactation. Diagnoses were based on clinical symptoms, serum thyroxine and TRAb, thyroid ultrasound and orbital computed tomography. Ficoll-Paque density gradient centrifugation was used to isolate PBMCs from approximately 10 ml of fresh peripheral blood. Total RNA was extracted using Trizol reagent, and RNA quality was assessed on an Agilent 2100 Bioanalyzer.

The research as a whole found: A model built on a 13 V-J signature distinguished ophthalmopathy from stable hyperthyroidism, reaching 87.88% sensitivity and about 81% specificity in cross-validation and 80%/75% in testing. No statistical method was used to set the sample size in advance, and investigators knew the group allocation. In validation, progression to ophthalmopathy was predicted by the model with 65% to 71% sensitivity and 72% to 80% specificity, a median of about 6.4 months before onset. Blood samples also contained most of the expanded thyroid clonotypes (frequency above 0.001), which suggests that blood repertoires may reflect thyroid immune responses.

This chain is built from TRBV7-3 and TRBJ2-1, with no confident D gene call. The TCR originated in a man aged 45-60 years with Graves' hyperthyroidism. What was sequenced was blood. Here is the DNA: TGTGCCAGCAGCTTAACGGCCGTCAGCTTCAATGAGCAGTTCTTC. Its protein product is CASSLTAVSFNEQFF.